This T cell receptor (beta chain) was recorded in a study of T cell repertoires in cytomegalovirus infection. This CDR3 is built from 13 residues. V was trimmed by 0 bases and J by 7 bases, leaving 9 bases between them. Germline CDR1 reads MNHEY; CDR2 reads SVGAGI. A single record per CDR3 protein comes from TCRdb applying MiXCR to the reads. In the table there are about a million distinct CDR3 sequences, roughly 30% of which are singletons. There are many counts of this clonotype. Antigen: not known. The gene calls are TRBV6-5 and TRBJ1-1, with D maybe TRBD1 (5 bases). This TCR derives from a human donor in good health (CMV status not recorded). Some clones in this sample may be carry-over from other donors' samples. The sample here was cultured CD8+ T cells from PBMCs, taken from culture after CMV antigen stimulation. CDR3 in amino acids: CASSYSWTSEAFF. CDR3 in DNA: TGTGCCAGCAGTTACTCTTGGACAAGTGAAGCTTTCTTT.